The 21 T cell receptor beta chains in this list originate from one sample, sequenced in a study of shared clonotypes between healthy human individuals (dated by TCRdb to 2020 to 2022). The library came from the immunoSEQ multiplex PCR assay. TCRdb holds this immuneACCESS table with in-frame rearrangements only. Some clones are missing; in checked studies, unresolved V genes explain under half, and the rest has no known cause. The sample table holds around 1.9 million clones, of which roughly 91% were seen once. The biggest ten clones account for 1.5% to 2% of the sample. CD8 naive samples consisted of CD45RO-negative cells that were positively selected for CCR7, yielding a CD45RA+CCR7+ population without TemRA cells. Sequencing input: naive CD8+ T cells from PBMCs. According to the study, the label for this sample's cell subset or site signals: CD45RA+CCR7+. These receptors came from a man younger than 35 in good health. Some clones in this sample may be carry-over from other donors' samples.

CDR3 loop: CASSHPLLGSSGANVLTF. The CDR3 DNA reads as TGTGCCAGCAGCCATCCCCTACTGGGGAGCTCTGGGGCCAACGTCCTGACTTTC. The V and J genes are TRBV11-2 and TRBJ2-6; TRBD2 might be the D (5 bases). The CDR3 runs to 18 residues. The V end was cut by 5 bases, the J end by 0 bases, with 17 bases between. Germline V lookup: CDR1 SGHAT, CDR2 FQNNGV.

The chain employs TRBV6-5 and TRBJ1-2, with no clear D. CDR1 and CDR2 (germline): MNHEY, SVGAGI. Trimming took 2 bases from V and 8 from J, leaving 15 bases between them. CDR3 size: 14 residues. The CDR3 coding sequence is TGTGCCAGCAGTTACCGGGTAGAGGGAAACGGCTACACCTTC. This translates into CASSYRVEGNGYTF.

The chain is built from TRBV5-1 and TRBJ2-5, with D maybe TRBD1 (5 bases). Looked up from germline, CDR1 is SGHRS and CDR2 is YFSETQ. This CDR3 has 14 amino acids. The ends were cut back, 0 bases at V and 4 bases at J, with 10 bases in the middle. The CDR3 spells CASSLEGFRETQYF. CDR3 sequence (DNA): TGCGCCAGCAGCTTGGAGGGGTTTAGAGAGACCCAGTACTTC.

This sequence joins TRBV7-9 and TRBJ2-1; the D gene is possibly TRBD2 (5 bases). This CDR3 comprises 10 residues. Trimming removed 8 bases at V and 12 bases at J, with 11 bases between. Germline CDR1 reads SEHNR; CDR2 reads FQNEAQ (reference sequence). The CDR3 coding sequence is TGTGCCAGCGGTCCTGGAGGGCAGTTCTTC. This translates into CASGPGGQFF.

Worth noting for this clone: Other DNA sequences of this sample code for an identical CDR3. DNA of the CDR3: TGTGCCAGCAGCGTTTGGGGTAACACTGAAGCTTTCTTT. Its protein product is CASSVWGNTEAFF. The chain couples TRBV9 to TRBJ1-1; no clear D gene. Germline V gene lookup returns CDR1 SGDLS and CDR2 YYNGEE. V lost 2 bases, J lost 2 bases, and 7 bases lay in between. This CDR3 comprises 13 residues.

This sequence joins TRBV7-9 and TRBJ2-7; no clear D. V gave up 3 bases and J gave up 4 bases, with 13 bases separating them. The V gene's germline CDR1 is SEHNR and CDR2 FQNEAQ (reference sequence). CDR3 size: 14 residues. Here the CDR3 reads CASSFGGIGYEQYF. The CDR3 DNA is TGTGCCAGCAGCTTCGGCGGTATTGGGTACGAGCAGTACTTC.

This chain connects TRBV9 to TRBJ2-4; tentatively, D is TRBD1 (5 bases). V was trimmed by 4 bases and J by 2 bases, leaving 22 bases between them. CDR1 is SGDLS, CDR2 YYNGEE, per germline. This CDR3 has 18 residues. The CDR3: CASSPTTIGARTKNIQYF. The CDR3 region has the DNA TGTGCCAGCAGCCCCACAACAATAGGGGCAAGAACCAAAAACATTCAGTACTTC.

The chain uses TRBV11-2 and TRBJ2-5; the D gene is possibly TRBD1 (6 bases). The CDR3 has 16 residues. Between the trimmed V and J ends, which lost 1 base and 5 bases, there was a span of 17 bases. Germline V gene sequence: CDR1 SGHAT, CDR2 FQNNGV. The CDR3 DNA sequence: TGTGCCAGCAGCTTAGTTCCTACAGGGTTCGGGGAGACCCAGTACTTC. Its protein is CASSLVPTGFGETQYF. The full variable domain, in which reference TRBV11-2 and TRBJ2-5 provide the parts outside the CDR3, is EAGVAQSPRYKIIEKRQSVAFWCNPISGHATLYWYQQILGQGPKLLIQFQNNGVVDDSQLPKDRFSAERLKGVDSTLKIQPAKLEDSAVYLCASSLVPTGFGETQYFGPGTRLLVL.

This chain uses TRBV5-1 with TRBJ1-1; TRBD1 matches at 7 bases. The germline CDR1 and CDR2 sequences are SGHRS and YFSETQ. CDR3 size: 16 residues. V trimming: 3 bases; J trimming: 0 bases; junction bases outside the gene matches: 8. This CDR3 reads CASSYWTGRVNTEAFF. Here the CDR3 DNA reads TGCGCCAGCAGCTATTGGACAGGAAGGGTGAACACTGAAGCTTTCTTT.

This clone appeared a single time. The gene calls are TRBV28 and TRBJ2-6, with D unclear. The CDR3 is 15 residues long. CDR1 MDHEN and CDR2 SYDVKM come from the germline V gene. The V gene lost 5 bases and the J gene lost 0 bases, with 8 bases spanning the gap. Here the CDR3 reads CASSLSPSGANVLTF. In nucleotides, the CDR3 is TGTGCCAGCAGTCTTTCCCCCTCTGGGGCCAACGTCCTGACTTTC.

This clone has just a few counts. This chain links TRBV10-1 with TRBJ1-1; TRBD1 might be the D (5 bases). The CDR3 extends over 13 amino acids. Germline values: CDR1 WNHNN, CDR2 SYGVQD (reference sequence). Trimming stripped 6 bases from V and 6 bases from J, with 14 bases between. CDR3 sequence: CASSLGGRAEAFF. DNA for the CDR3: TGCGCCAGCAGCCTGGGGGGTCGGGCTGAAGCTTTCTTT.

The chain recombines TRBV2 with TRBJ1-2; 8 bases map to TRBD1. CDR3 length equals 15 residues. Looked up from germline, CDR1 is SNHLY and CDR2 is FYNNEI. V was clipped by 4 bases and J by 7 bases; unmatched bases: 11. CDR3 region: CASSGSTGGSLGYTF. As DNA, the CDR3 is TGTGCCAGCAGTGGTAGTACAGGGGGTAGTCTTGGCTACACCTTC.

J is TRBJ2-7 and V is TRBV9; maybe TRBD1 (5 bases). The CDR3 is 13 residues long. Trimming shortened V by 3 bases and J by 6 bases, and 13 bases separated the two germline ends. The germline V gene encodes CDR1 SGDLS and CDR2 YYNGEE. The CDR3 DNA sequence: TGTGCCAGCAGCGCGACAGTATCAGGCGAGCAGTACTTC. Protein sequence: CASSATVSGEQYF.

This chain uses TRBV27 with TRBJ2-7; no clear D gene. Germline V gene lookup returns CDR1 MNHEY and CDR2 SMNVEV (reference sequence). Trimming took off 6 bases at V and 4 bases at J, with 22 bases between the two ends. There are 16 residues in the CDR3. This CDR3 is CASSPTPSPLHYEQYF. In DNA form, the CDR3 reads TGTGCCAGCAGCCCCACCCCCTCCCCCCTACATTACGAGCAGTACTTC.

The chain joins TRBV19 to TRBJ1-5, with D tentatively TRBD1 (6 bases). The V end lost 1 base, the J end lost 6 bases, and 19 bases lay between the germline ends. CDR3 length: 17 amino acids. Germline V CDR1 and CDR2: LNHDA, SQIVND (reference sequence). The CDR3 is CASSIGSRGGHGQPQHF. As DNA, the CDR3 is TGTGCCAGTAGTATAGGATCTAGGGGGGGGCACGGTCAGCCCCAGCATTTT.

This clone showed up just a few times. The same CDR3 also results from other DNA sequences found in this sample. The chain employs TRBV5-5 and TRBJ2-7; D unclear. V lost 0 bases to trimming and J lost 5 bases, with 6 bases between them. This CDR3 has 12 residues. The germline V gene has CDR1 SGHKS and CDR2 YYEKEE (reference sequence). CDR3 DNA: TGTGCCAGCAGCTTGGCCAGGAACGAGCAGTACTTC. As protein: CASSLARNEQYF. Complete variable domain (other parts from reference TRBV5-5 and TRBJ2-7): DAGVTQSPTHLIKTRGQQVTLRCSPISGHKSVSWYQQVLGQGPQFIFQYYEKEERGRGNFPDRFSARQFPNYSSELNVNALLLGDSALYLCASSLARNEQYFGPGTRLTVT.

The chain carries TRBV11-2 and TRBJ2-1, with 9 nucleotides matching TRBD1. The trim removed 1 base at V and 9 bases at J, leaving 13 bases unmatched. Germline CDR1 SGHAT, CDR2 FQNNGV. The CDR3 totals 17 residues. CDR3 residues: CASSLAVDRGGHTEQFF. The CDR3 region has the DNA TGTGCCAGCAGCTTAGCCGTGGACAGGGGTGGGCACACTGAGCAGTTCTTC. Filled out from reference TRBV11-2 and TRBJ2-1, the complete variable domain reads EAGVAQSPRYKIIEKRQSVAFWCNPISGHATLYWYQQILGQGPKLLIQFQNNGVVDDSQLPKDRFSAERLKGVDSTLKIQPAKLEDSAVYLCASSLAVDRGGHTEQFFGPGTRLTVL.

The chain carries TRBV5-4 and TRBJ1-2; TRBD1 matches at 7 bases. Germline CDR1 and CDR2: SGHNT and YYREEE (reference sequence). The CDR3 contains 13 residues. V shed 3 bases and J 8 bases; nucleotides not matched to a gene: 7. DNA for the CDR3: TGTGCCAGCAGCTATACAGGGGCTCTGGGCTACACCTTC. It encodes CASSYTGALGYTF.

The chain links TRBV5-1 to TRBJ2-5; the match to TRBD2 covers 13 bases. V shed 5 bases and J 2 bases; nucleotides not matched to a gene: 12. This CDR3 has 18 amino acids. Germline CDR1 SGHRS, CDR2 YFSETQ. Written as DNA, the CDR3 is TGCGCCAGCAGACCCTGGGGACTAGCGGGACTTAGGCAAGAGACCCAGTACTTC. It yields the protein CASRPWGLAGLRQETQYF.

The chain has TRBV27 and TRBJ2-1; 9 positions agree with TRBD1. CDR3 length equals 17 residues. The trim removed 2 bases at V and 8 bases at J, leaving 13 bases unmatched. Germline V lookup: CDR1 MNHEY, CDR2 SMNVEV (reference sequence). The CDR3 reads CASSLLITGGTRDEQFF. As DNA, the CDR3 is TGTGCCAGCAGTTTACTAATAACAGGGGGCACTAGGGATGAGCAGTTCTTC.

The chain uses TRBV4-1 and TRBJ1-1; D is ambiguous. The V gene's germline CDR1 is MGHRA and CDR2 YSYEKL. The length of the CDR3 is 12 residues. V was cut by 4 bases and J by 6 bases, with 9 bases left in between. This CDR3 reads CASSLPGAEAFF. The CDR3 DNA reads TGCGCCAGCAGCCTCCCGGGAGCTGAAGCTTTCTTT.